This T cell receptor (beta chain) was sequenced in a study of early T cells in non-severe SARS-CoV-2 infection. Looking at the study overall: Sequencing of unsorted whole blood was done on bulk RNA, leaving chains unpaired.

Attachment of unique molecular identifiers to individual cDNA molecules was performed. Using its own MiXCR run on the 5' RACE reads, TCRdb lists one record per CDR3 protein. The table lists 65,000 to 75,000 distinct CDR3 sequences, roughly 13% of them singletons. This clonotype has a count of ten or more. Its antigen is unknown. Study findings and constraints: Using VDJdb, the matching emphasized anti-spike CD8 responses while missing private and CD4 specificities.

This clonotype was obtained from an adult who was a healthcare worker with PCR-confirmed SARS-CoV-2 infection or an uninfected control (not recorded which). The material sequenced was whole blood.

CDR3 coding DNA: TGTGCCAGCAGTTACGAGAGGTTTGCCAAAAACATTCAGTACTTC. Its protein is CASSYERFAKNIQYF. The chain is built from TRBV6-2 or TRBV6-3 and TRBJ2-4; D not certain. The CDR3 consists of 15 residues. Trimming took 2 bases from V and 1 from J, leaving 9 bases between them. CDR1 and CDR2 (germline): MNHEY, SVGEGT.